These 2 T cell receptor beta chains share one sample of origin, sequenced in a study of T-cell memory formation after mild COVID-19. TCRdb reanalysed the 5' RACE reads using MiXCR and keeps one entry per CDR3 protein. Here the sample spans roughly 600,000 distinct CDR3 sequences, more than 15% being singletons. Sequenced material: PBMCs or a T cell subset sorted from them (not recorded which). The receptor set was obtained from an adult woman who had mild COVID-19 (a few samples of this study predate the infection). Cell type and time point are not known.

This clonotype was counted at least ten times. V and J are TRBV20-1 and TRBJ2-7, with TRBD2 as a possible D gene (5 bases). Per the germline V gene, CDR1 is DFQATT and CDR2 is SNEGSKA (reference sequence). V was pared by 3 bases and J by 7 bases, with 19 bases between. This CDR3 spans 14 amino acids. Written as DNA, the CDR3 is TGCAGTGCTAGTGGGCCGGGCCAACGGGAAGAGCAGTACTTC. Protein sequence: CSASGPGQREEQYF.

In this sample, this clonotype turned up a few times. The chain has TRBV4-1 and TRBJ1-3; D gene uncertain. The CDR3 is 17 residues long. Between the trimmed V and J ends, which lost 0 bases and 0 bases, there was a span of 12 bases. The germline gives CDR1 MGHRA, CDR2 YSYEKL. The CDR3, as DNA: TGCGCCAGCAGCCAAGAGATCACAGCTAGCTCTGGAAACACCATATATTTT. It yields the protein CASSQEITASSGNTIYF.